The clone carrying this T cell receptor beta chain was picked up many times. With TRAV- and TRBV-specific primers, first-strand cDNA was made, covering the alpha and beta chains. Amplification of TCRs used a constant-region primer and V-primer adapter for 20 PCR cycles. TCRdb processed the reads anew with MiXCR; each CDR3 protein has one entry. The sample carries tens of thousands of distinct CDR3 sequences, 9.4% recorded once. Time point indicated: before trial treatment. This sample is drawn from a study of low-dose radiotherapy and immunotherapy resistance in tumors. CDR1 is SGDLS, CDR2 YYNGEE, per germline. This CDR3 region has 15 residues. V dropped 3 bases and J dropped 5; count of bases not matched to a gene: 6.

This sample comprised PBMCs, obtained before treatment. V usage is TRBV9 and J usage is TRBJ2-7; 12 nucleotides agree with TRBD1. The clonotype comes from a male donor with prostate cancer. The CDR3 is CASSGDRGRPHEQYF. DNA for the CDR3: TGTGCCAGCAGCGGGGACAGGGGGCGCCCCCACGAGCAGTACTTC.